The 26 T cell receptor beta chains listed next were all sequenced from one sample in a study of PD-1 blockade in classical Hodgkin lymphoma. Here immunoSEQ multiplex PCR was the method, and the copy in TCRdb shows in-frame clones only, minus some. This table has 30,000 or so clones, about two thirds appearing once. In every patient, relapse followed autologous stem cell transplantation, while exposure to brentuximab vedotin differed. The source material was peripheral blood mononuclear cells (PBMCs), sampled before the second cycle of nivolumab. Receptors were obtained from a human donor with classical Hodgkin lymphoma.

V usage is TRBV5-1 and J usage is TRBJ1-1; TRBD1 matches 10 bases. This CDR3 is 15 amino acids long. V shed 4 bases and J 2 bases; nucleotides not matched to a gene: 5. Per germline, CDR1 SGHRS and CDR2 YFSETQ. The CDR3 here is CASSLTTGGNTEAFF. The CDR3 nucleotides are TGCGCCAGCAGCCTGACGACAGGGGGCAACACTGAAGCTTTCTTT.

The genes are TRBV5-5 and TRBJ2-7; TRBD1 or TRBD2 may be the D gene (5 bases each). CDR1 and CDR2 from the germline V gene are SGHKS and YYEKEE (reference sequence). With 4 bases removed from V and 2 bases from J, the gap between germline ends came to 16 bases. The CDR3 is 15 amino acids. This chain's CDR3 is CASSARTGPTYEQYF. CDR3 bases: TGTGCCAGCAGCGCGAGAACGGGACCCACCTACGAGCAGTACTTC. The variable domain in full, with the rest retrieved from reference TRBV5-5 and TRBJ2-7, is DAGVTQSPTHLIKTRGQQVTLRCSPISGHKSVSWYQQVLGQGPQFIFQYYEKEERGRGNFPDRFSARQFPNYSSELNVNALLLGDSALYLCASSARTGPTYEQYFGPGTRLTVT.

This sequence joins TRBV4-1 and TRBJ2-7; TRBD1 aligns across 7 bases. The junction had 9 bases not matched to a gene; V was cut back by 0 bases and J by 1 base. The CDR3 covers 17 residues. Germline V gene lookup returns CDR1 MGHRA and CDR2 YSYEKL. CDR3 in amino acids: CASSQDKVGTASYEQYF. The CDR3 DNA follows: TGCGCCAGCAGCCAAGATAAGGTAGGGACAGCATCCTACGAGCAGTACTTC.

The chain is built from TRBV9 and TRBJ2-2, with D possibly TRBD1 on 5 matching bases. Germline V gene data show CDR1 as SGDLS and CDR2 as YYNGEE. V lost 3 bases and J lost 6, with 12 bases in between. This CDR3 has 14 amino acids. In nucleotides, the CDR3 is TGTGCCAGCAGCGCGGACATTTTGTCCGGGGAGCTGTTTTTT. Its translation is CASSADILSGELFF.

The genes are TRBV9 and TRBJ2-1; tentatively, D is TRBD2 (5 bases). Germline lookup yields CDR1 SGDLS and CDR2 YYNGEE. The CDR3 covers 16 residues. Deletions cut 3 bases from V and 0 bases from J, with 13 bases between. As DNA, the CDR3 is TGTGCCAGCAGCGCTCTGCGCGGACTCTCCTACAATGAGCAGTTCTTC. This codes for CASSALRGLSYNEQFF.

The chain is built from TRBV10-3 and TRBJ2-3; D gene uncertain. V shed 3 bases and J shed 0 bases, with 4 bases lying between them. From germline, CDR1 is ENHRY and CDR2 SYGVKD. This CDR3 region has 13 residues. The DNA for the CDR3 is TGTGCCATCAGTGAAGCTAGCACAGATACGCAGTATTTT. Translation: CAISEASTDTQYF.

This sequence joins TRBV18 and TRBJ1-4; 7 positions match TRBD1. The CDR3 is made up of 14 amino acids. CDR1 is KGHSH, CDR2 LQKENI, per germline. The junction had 2 bases not matched to a gene; V was cut back by 6 bases and J by 1 base. This CDR3 is CASSRQGTNEKLFF. CDR3 in DNA: TGTGCCAGCTCTCGACAGGGAACTAATGAAAAACTGTTTTTT.

The rearrangement joins TRBV6-6 to TRBJ1-6; the D gene is possibly TRBD1 (6 bases). CDR3 length equals 13 residues. The V end lost 6 bases, the J end lost 7 bases, and 10 bases lay between the germline ends. Germline V lookup: CDR1 MNHNY, CDR2 SVGAGI (reference sequence). CDR3 nucleotides: TGTGCCAGCAGGGAGCAGGGGAATTCACCCCTCCACTTT. It yields the protein CASREQGNSPLHF.

This sequence joins TRBV2 and TRBJ1-4, with 7 nucleotides matching TRBD1. This CDR3 contains 14 residues. The germline V gene encodes CDR1 SNHLY and CDR2 FYNNEI. J was trimmed by 0 bases and V by 6 bases; bases with no gene match: 1. The CDR3 nucleotides read TGTGCCAGCAGAGGGACAGCAACTAATGAAAAACTGTTTTTT. Encoded protein: CASRGTATNEKLFF.

There are a few counts of this clone. The chain has TRBV7-9 and TRBJ1-1; 9 bases match TRBD1. The V segment lost 2 bases and the J segment 9 bases; nucleotides outside the gene matches: 7. The CDR3 is made up of 14 amino acids. Germline V gene sequence: CDR1 SEHNR, CDR2 FQNEAQ (reference sequence). CDR3 residues: CASSLNSGTGQAFF. CDR3 in DNA: TGTGCCAGCAGCTTAAATTCCGGGACAGGGCAAGCTTTCTTT.

The chain combines TRBV7-9 with TRBJ2-1, with D possibly TRBD2 on 5 matching bases. The germline V and J ends were trimmed by 2 bases and 8 bases, with 10 bases remaining between them. Germline assignment: CDR1 SEHNR and CDR2 FQNEAQ (reference sequence). This CDR3 spans 13 amino acids. The CDR3 DNA reads TGTGCCAGCAGCTTAAATAGCGAACATGAGCAGTTCTTC. It codes for CASSLNSEHEQFF.

This clone has a single count. The gene calls are TRBV11-2 and TRBJ1-3; D is uncertain. Trimming took 1 base from V and 0 from J, leaving 10 bases between them. CDR3 size: 16 residues. CDR1 and CDR2 from the germline V gene are SGHAT and FQNNGV. The DNA for the CDR3 is TGTGCCAGCAGCTTAGGGGTTCGCTACTCTGGAAACACCATATATTTT. It is translated as CASSLGVRYSGNTIYF.

V is TRBV7-9 and J is TRBJ1-1; D not certain. CDR3 length equals 13 residues. Trimming left V 5 bases short and J 10 bases short, with 17 bases between. The germline V gene encodes CDR1 SEHNR and CDR2 FQNEAQ (reference sequence). The CDR3 region is CASSPGPYEGAFF. The CDR3 DNA is TGTGCCAGCAGCCCCGGACCCTACGAGGGAGCTTTCTTT.

This clone was counted between two and nine times. The chain recombines TRBV4-1 with TRBJ2-7, with D possibly matching TRBD2 (6 bases). Germline-derived CDR1 and CDR2 are MGHRA and YSYEKL. This CDR3 spans 15 amino acids. Trimming left V 5 bases short and J 3 bases short, with 17 bases between. The CDR3 sequence: CASSGGIGGDYEQYF. The CDR3 bases are TGCGCCAGCAGCGGGGGGATCGGGGGAGACTACGAGCAGTACTTC.

The V gene is TRBV28, the J gene TRBJ2-7; TRBD2 matches 10 bases. There are 15 residues in the CDR3. Per the germline V gene, CDR1 is MDHEN and CDR2 is SYDVKM. Trimming removed 4 bases from V and 3 bases from J; junction bases left unmatched: 6. The CDR3 DNA reads as TGTGCCAGCAGTTCCGCACTAGCGGGGTACTACGAGCAGTACTTC. It encodes CASSSALAGYYEQYF. Drawing the rest from reference TRBV28 and TRBJ2-7, the complete variable domain is DVKVTQSSRYLVKRTGEKVFLECVQDMDHENMFWYRQDPGLGLRLIYFSYDVKMKEKGDIPEGYSVSREKKERFSLILESASTNQTSMYLCASSSALAGYYEQYFGPGTRLTVT.

This clone showed up just a few times. This sequence joins TRBV5-1 and TRBJ2-7; 9 bases line up with TRBD1. The V gene's germline CDR1 is SGHRS and CDR2 YFSETQ. V trimming: 3 bases; J trimming: 6 bases; junction bases outside the gene matches: 7. This CDR3 has 14 residues. The DNA of the CDR3 is TGCGCCAGCAGCTATGGGGACAGGGTATCCGAGCAGTACTTC. Protein sequence: CASSYGDRVSEQYF.

This clone was seen once. This chain links TRBV10-3 with TRBJ2-7, with a possible D match to TRBD1 (5 bases). The V end lost 4 bases, the J end lost 5 bases, and 9 bases lay between the germline ends. This CDR3 is built from 12 residues. CDR1 is ENHRY, CDR2 SYGVKD, per germline. The CDR3 loop reads CAISGQGHEQYF. The CDR3 region has the DNA TGTGCCATCAGTGGCCAGGGCCACGAGCAGTACTTC.

There are a few counts of this clone. This chain joins TRBV9 and TRBJ2-7; tentative D call: TRBD2 (6 bases). Germline values: CDR1 SGDLS, CDR2 YYNGEE. V was cut by 0 bases and J by 4 bases, with 11 bases left in between. This CDR3 comprises 14 residues. CDR3 in DNA: TGTGCCAGCAGCGTAGGGGCGGGAATTTACGAGCAGTACTTC. Translated, it gives CASSVGAGIYEQYF. The full variable domain, completed using reference TRBV9 and TRBJ2-7, is DSGVTQTPKHLITATGQRVTLRCSPRSGDLSVYWYQQSLDQGLQFLIQYYNGEERAKGNILERFSAQQFPDLHSELNLSSLELGDSALYFCASSVGAGIYEQYFGPGTRLTVT.

This chain joins TRBV28 and TRBJ1-2, with D perhaps matching TRBD1 (5 bases). The CDR3 totals 14 residues. Trimming removed 7 bases at V and 7 bases at J, with 19 bases between. Germline lookup yields CDR1 MDHEN and CDR2 SYDVKM. CDR3 region: CASTDWGGKRGYTF. In DNA form, the CDR3 reads TGTGCCAGCACCGATTGGGGGGGGAAGCGTGGCTACACCTTC.

Concerning this clone: A read error may be the cause here, since a much bigger clone is one base away. The rearrangement joins TRBV19 to TRBJ1-5, with unresolved D. Looked up from germline, CDR1 is LNHDA and CDR2 is SQIVND (reference sequence). This CDR3 region has 13 residues. Trimming cost V 3 bases and J 0 bases, with 3 bases left between them. CDR3 DNA sequence: TGTGCCAGTAGTATGGATAGCAATCAGCCCCAGCATTTT. Its translation: CASSMDSNQPQHF.

The chain joins TRBV9 to TRBJ2-4, with D perhaps matching TRBD2 (5 bases). Between the trimmed V and J ends, which lost 4 bases and 8 bases, there was a span of 13 bases. CDR3 length: 13 residues. CDR1 is SGDLS and CDR2 is YYNGEE in the germline V gene. The CDR3 DNA sequence: TGTGCCAGCAGCCGAGGGTTTTCGGACATTCAGTACTTC. Its translation is CASSRGFSDIQYF.

The rearrangement links TRBV18 to TRBJ1-6; 9 bases map to TRBD1. This CDR3 has 14 residues. Unmatched junction bases numbered 1, after V lost 4 bases and J lost 6 bases. Germline V gives CDR1 KGHSH, CDR2 LQKENI. CDR3 residues: CASSRDRANSPLHF. The CDR3 nucleotides are TGTGCCAGCTCACGGGACAGGGCTAATTCACCCCTCCACTTT.

V usage is TRBV4-2 and J usage is TRBJ2-3, with D maybe TRBD2 (5 bases). Between the trimmed V and J ends, which lost 6 bases and 2 bases, there was a span of 12 bases. From germline, CDR1 is LGHNA and CDR2 YNFKEQ. The CDR3 spans 14 residues. CDR3 protein: CASSPSGDTDTQYF. As DNA, the CDR3 is TGTGCCAGCAGTCCCTCCGGGGACACAGATACGCAGTATTTT.

On this clone: The sample contains more than one DNA sequence encoding this CDR3. J is TRBJ2-7 and V is TRBV7-8; D is undetermined. V lost 1 base to trimming and J lost 0 bases, with 4 bases between them. Looked up from germline, CDR1 is SGHVS and CDR2 is FQNEAQ. CDR3 length: 13 amino acids. This CDR3 is CASSLVSSYEQYF. CDR3 bases: TGTGCCAGCAGCTTAGTGAGCTCCTACGAGCAGTACTTC.

The chain joins TRBV6-5 to TRBJ2-5, with TRBD1 matching over 9 bases. The CDR3 has 13 residues. The germline gives CDR1 MNHEY, CDR2 SVGAGI. V dropped 5 bases and J dropped 7; count of bases not matched to a gene: 5. The CDR3 loop reads CASSRQGVGTQYF. In DNA, the CDR3 is TGTGCCAGCAGTCGACAGGGGGTAGGGACCCAGTACTTC.

The chain joins TRBV6-1 to TRBJ1-6; D is unclear. The ends were cut back, 10 bases at V and 0 bases at J, with 13 bases in the middle. This CDR3 spans 15 amino acids. Per germline, CDR1 MNHNS and CDR2 SASEGT. The CDR3 reads CATARTGSYNSPLHF. Written as DNA, the CDR3 is TGTGCCACTGCGAGGACGGGCTCCTATAATTCACCCCTCCACTTT.